This paragraph covers one T cell receptor beta chain sequence. The antigen is undetermined. These data belong to a study of graft-versus-host responses after intestinal transplantation. At the level of the study: Induction with anti-thymocyte globulin, then tacrolimus and steroids for three to four years, was given to all recipients. Study-wide findings and caveats: The presence of high graft-versus-host to host-versus-graft clonal ratios in allografts characterized patients with graft-donor T cell macrochimerism. Ileal or blood samples showed some GvH clones first, and such clones were also found in recipient marrow. Early declines in HvG clones that occurred post-transplant were associated with peak circulating GvH clone levels.

With V trimmed by 3 bases and J by 7 bases, 6 bases remained unmatched. Germline CDR1 is MNHNS and CDR2 is SASEGT. This CDR3 is 14 amino acids long. The repertoire was sequenced with immunoSEQ multiplex PCR; TCRdb's copy has only in-frame clones and lacks some. The sample shows some 97,000 clones, more than 85% of them seen only once. The chain is built from TRBV6-1 and TRBJ1-5; TRBD1 agrees at 7 bases. Sequences were derived from unstimulated CD4+ T cells sorted from spleen or lymph node cells, sampled before transplant. The clonotype comes from a human donor who was the organ donor for an intestinal transplant. In DNA form, the CDR3 reads TGTGCCAGCAGTGATACAGGGGTGGCGCAGCCCCAGCATTTT. This codes for CASSDTGVAQPQHF.